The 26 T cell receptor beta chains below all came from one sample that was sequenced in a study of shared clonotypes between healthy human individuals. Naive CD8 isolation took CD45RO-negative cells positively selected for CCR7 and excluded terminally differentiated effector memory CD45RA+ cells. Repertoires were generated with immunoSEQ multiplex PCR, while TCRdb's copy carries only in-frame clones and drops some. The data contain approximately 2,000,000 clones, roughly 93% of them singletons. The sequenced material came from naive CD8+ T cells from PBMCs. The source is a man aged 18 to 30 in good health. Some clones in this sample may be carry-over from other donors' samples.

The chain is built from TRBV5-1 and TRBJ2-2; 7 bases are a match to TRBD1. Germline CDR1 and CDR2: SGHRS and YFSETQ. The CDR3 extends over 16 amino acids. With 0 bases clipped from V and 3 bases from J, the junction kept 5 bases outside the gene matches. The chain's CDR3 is CASSLVWQGDTGELFF. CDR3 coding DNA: TGCGCCAGCAGCTTGGTATGGCAGGGGGACACCGGGGAGCTGTTTTTT.

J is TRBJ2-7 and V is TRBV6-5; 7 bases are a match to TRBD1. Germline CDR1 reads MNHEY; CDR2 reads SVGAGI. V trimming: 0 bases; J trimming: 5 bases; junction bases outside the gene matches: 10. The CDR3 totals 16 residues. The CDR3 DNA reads TGTGCCAGCAGTTACTCGGGGACAGTCCGGAGTGACGAGCAGTACTTC. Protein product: CASSYSGTVRSDEQYF.

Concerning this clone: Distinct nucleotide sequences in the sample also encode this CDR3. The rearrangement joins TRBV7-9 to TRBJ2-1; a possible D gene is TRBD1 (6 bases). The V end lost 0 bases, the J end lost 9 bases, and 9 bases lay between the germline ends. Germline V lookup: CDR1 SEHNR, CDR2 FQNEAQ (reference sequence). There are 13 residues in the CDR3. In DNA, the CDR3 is TGTGCCAGCAGCTTAGCGGGGGCTGGTGAGCAGTTCTTC. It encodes CASSLAGAGEQFF.

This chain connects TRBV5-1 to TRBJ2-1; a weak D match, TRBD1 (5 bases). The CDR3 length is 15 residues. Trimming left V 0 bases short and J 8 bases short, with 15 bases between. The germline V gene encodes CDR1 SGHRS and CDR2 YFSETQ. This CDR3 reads CASSLVVGRGDEQFF. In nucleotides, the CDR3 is TGCGCCAGCAGCTTGGTGGTGGGAAGGGGCGATGAGCAGTTCTTC.

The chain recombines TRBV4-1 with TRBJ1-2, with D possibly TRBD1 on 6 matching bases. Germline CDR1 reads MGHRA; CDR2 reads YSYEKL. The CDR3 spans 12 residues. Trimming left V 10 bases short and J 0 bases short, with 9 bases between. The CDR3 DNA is TGCGCCACCGGGGACACTAACTATGGCTACACCTTC. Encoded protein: CATGDTNYGYTF.

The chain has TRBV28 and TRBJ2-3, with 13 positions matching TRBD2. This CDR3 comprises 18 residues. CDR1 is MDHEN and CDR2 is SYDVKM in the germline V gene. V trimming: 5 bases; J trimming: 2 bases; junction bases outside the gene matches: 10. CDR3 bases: TGTGCCAGCAGTAGCGCGGGACTAGCGGGACCACTCACAGATACGCAGTATTTT. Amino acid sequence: CASSSAGLAGPLTDTQYF.

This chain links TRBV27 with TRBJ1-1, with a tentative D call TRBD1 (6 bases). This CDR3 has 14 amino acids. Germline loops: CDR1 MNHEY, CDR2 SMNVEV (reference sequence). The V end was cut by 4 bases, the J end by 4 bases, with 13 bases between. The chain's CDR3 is CASSWLQGGTEAFF. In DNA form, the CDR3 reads TGTGCCAGCAGTTGGCTACAGGGTGGCACTGAAGCTTTCTTT.

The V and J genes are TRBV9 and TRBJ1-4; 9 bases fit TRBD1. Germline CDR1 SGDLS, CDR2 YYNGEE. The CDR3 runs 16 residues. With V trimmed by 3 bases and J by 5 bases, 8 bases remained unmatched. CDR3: CASSAQQGQGNEKLFF. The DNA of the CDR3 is TGTGCCAGCAGCGCGCAACAGGGACAGGGAAATGAAAAACTGTTTTTT. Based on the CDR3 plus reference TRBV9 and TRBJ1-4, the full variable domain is DSGVTQTPKHLITATGQRVTLRCSPRSGDLSVYWYQQSLDQGLQFLIQYYNGEERAKGNILERFSAQQFPDLHSELNLSSLELGDSALYFCASSAQQGQGNEKLFFGSGTQLSVL.

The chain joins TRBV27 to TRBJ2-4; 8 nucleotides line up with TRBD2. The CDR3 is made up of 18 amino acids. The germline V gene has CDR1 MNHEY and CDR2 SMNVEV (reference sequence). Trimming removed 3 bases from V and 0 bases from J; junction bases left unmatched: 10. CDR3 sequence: CASSLQREFGEAKNIQYF. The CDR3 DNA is TGTGCCAGCAGTTTGCAGCGGGAGTTTGGGGAAGCCAAAAACATTCAGTACTTC.

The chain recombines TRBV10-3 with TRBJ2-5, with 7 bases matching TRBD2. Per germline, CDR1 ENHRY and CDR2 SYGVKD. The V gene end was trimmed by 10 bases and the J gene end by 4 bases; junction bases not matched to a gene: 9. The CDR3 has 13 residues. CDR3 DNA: TGTGCCACGAGGCAGGGACTACCAGAGACCCAGTACTTC. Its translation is CATRQGLPETQYF.

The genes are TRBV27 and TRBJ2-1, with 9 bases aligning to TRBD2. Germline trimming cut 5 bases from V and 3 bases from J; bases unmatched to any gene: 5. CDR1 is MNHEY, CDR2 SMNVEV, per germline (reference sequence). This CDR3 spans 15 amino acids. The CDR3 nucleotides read TGTGCCAGCAGTAGGACTAGCGCCAACTACAATGAGCAGTTCTTC. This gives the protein CASSRTSANYNEQFF.

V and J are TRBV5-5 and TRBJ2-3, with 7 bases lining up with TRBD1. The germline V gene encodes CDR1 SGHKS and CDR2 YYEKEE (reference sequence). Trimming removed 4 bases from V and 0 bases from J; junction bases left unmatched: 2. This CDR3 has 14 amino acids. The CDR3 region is CASSRDRSTDTQYF. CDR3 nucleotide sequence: TGTGCCAGCAGCCGGGACAGAAGCACAGATACGCAGTATTTT.

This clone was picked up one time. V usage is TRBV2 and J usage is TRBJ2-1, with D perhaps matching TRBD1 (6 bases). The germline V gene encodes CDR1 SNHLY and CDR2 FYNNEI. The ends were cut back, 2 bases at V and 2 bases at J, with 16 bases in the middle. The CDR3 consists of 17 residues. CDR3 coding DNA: TGTGCCAGCAGTGAAAGGGGGTCGGGCAGGGCCTACAATGAGCAGTTCTTC. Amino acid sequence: CASSERGSGRAYNEQFF.

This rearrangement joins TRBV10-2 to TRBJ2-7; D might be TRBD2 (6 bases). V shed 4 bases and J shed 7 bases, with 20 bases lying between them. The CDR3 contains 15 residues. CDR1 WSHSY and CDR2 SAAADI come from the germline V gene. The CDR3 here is CASSVARLDLWEQYF. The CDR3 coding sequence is TGCGCCAGCAGTGTTGCGAGACTAGACCTTTGGGAGCAGTACTTC.

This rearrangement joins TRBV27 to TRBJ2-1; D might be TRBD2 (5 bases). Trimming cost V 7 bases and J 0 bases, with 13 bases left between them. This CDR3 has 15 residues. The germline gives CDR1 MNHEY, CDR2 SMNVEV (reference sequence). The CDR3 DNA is TGTGCCAGCACTGCGGGTCAGAGCTCCTACAATGAGCAGTTCTTC. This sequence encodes CASTAGQSSYNEQFF.

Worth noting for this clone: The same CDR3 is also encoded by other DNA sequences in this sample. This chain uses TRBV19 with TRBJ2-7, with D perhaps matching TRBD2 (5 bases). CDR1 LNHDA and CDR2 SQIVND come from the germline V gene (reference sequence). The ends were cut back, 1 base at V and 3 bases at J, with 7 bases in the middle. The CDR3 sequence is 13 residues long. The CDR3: CASSIGESYEQYF. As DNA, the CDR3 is TGTGCCAGTAGTATAGGGGAGAGCTACGAGCAGTACTTC. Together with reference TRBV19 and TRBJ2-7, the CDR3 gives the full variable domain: DGGITQSPKYLFRKEGQNVTLSCEQNLNHDAMYWYRQDPGQGLRLIYYSQIVNDFQKGDIAEGYSVSREKKESFPLTVTSAQKNPTAFYLCASSIGESYEQYFGPGTRLTVT.

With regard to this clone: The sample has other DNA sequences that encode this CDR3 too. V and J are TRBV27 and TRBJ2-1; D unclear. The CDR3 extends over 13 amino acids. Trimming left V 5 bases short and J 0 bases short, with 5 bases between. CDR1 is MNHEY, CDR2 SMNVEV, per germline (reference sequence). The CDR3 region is CASSSSSYNEQFF. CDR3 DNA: TGTGCCAGCAGTAGCAGCTCCTACAATGAGCAGTTCTTC.

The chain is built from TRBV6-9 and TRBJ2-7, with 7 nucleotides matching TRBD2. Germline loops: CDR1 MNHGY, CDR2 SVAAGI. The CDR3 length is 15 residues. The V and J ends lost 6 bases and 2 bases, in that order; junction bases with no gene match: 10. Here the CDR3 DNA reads TGTGCCAGCAGCTCTCGGCTAGCGGCGGCCTACGAGCAGTACTTC. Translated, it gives CASSSRLAAAYEQYF.

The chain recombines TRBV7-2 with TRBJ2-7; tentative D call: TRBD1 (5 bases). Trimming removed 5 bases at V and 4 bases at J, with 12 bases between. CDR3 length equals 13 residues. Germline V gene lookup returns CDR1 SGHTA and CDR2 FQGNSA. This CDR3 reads CASSAIRQYEQYF. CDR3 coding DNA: TGTGCCAGCAGCGCTATAAGACAGTACGAGCAGTACTTC.

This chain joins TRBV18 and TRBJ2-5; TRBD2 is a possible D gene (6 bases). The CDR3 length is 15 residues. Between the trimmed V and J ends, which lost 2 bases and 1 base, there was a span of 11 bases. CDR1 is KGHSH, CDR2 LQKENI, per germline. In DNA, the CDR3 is TGTGCCAGCTCACCATTAGCGGACCCCCAAGAGACCCAGTACTTC. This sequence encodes CASSPLADPQETQYF.

The CDR3 coding sequence is TGCGCCAGCATGCCTCCGCTCTACAATGAGCAGTTCTTC. It yields the protein CASMPPLYNEQFF. The V call is TRBV5-1, the J call TRBJ2-1, with D uncertain. Germline V lookup: CDR1 SGHRS, CDR2 YFSETQ. Trimming cost V 6 bases and J 3 bases, with 10 bases left between them. This CDR3 comprises 13 residues.

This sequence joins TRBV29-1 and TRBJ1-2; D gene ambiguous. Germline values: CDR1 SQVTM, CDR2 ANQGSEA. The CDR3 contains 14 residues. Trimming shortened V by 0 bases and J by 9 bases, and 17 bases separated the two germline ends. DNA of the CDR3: TGCAGCGTTGAAGATCGGCCGGCTGCTACTCGCTACACCTTC. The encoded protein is CSVEDRPAATRYTF.

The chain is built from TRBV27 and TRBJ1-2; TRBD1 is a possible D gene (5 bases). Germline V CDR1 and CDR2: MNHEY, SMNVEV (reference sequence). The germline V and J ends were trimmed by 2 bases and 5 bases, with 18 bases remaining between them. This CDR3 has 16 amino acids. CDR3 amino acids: CASSLTYWQGRYGYTF. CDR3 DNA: TGTGCCAGCAGTTTAACCTACTGGCAGGGACGATATGGCTACACCTTC.

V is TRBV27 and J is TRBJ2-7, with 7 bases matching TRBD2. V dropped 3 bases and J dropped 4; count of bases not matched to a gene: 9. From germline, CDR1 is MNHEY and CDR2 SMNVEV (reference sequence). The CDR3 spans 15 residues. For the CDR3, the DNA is TGTGCCAGCAGTTTTGCGCGGGGGAGTGGGTACGAGCAGTACTTC. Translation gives CASSFARGSGYEQYF.

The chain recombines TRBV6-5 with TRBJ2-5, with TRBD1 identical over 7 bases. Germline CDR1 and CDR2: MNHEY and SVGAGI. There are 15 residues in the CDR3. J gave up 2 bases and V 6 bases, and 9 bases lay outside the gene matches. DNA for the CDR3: TGTGCCAGCAGCCCTAGGACAGGCGATCAAGAGACCCAGTACTTC. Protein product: CASSPRTGDQETQYF.

The chain's CDR3 is CALKGAGENYEQYF. DNA for the CDR3: TGTGCCCTCAAGGGGGCAGGGGAAAATTACGAGCAGTACTTC. The V call is TRBV28, the J call TRBJ2-7; 7 nucleotides align to TRBD1. This CDR3 comprises 14 residues. Germline lookup yields CDR1 MDHEN and CDR2 SYDVKM. With V trimmed by 11 bases and J by 4 bases, 14 bases remained unmatched.